This T cell receptor beta chain was obtained from a study of blood T cell repertoires in COVID-19. About the research overall: Sites in the United States, Italy and Spain provided acute and convalescent COVID-19 samples.

This CDR3 region has 15 residues. Trimming removed 6 bases from V and 2 bases from J, with 17 bases in between. Looked up from germline, CDR1 is MDHEN and CDR2 is SYDVKM. This clone was seen a handful of times. As originally analysed: Reference gene primer amplification gave nucleated cell count estimates. Profiling relied on immunoSEQ multiplex PCR, and the TCRdb table lists in-frame clones only, not all of them. The V and J calls and clone size come from that table; D and trimming were worked out from the DNA. The sample contains 75,000 to 90,000 clones, about 80% of which appear only once. The sequenced material came from peripheral blood. The chain is built from TRBV28 and TRBJ2-7; tentative D call: TRBD1 (8 bases). The receptor was derived from a woman aged 40 to 55 with active or convalescent COVID-19. In DNA, the CDR3 is TGTGCCAGCAGAACGGACAGGGAGGGCACCTACGAGCAGTACTTC. It codes for CASRTDREGTYEQYF.